A selection of T cell receptor beta chains follows, all from one sample in a study of cytomegalovirus exposure and HLA in healthy donors. Clones were read by immunoSEQ multiplex PCR, and TCRdb kept only the in-frame ones, dropping some. Of 100,000 to 150,000 clones listed, 77% were seen once; the top ten hold approximately 4.5%. The material sequenced was PBMCs. These TCRs come from a male donor in good health and CMV-seropositive. CDR3s include the opening cysteine and the closing phenylalanine or tryptophan. A D gene is named only where the DNA matches it firmly. Some rows have no size entry. The others give once, few or many, or a class for an expanded clone.

cdr3_length,clone_size,v_call,j_call,d_call,cdr3_nt,cdr3_aa
14,NA,TRBV7-2,TRBJ2-3,NA,TGTGCCAGCAGCTTATTAGGGGGGGCAGATACGCAGTATTTT,CASSLLGGADTQYF
13,once,TRBV18,TRBJ1-2,TRBD1,TGTGCCAGCTCCCCAGACAGGGCGGATGGCTACACCTTC,CASSPDRADGYTF
12,NA,TRBV6-5,TRBJ2-7,TRBD1,TGTGCCAGCAGTCCTACAGGGGGACGAGCTTACTTC,CASSPTGGRAYF
13,NA,TRBV28,TRBJ1-5,NA,TGTGCCAGCAGTCTCGACGGGAGCCAGCCCCAGCATTTT,CASSLDGSQPQHF
15,few,TRBV28,TRBJ2-2,NA,TGTGCCAGCAGTTTATTCTCCCGGGGCACCGGGGAGCTGTTTTTT,CASSLFSRGTGELFF
16,NA,TRBV5-1,TRBJ1-1,TRBD1,TGCGCCAGCAGCCCAAGGACAGGCTTCATGAACACTGAAGCTTTCTTT,CASSPRTGFMNTEAFF
14,few,TRBV5-1,TRBJ2-5,NA,TGCGCCAGCAGCATCCATCTAAACCAAGAGACCCAGTACTTC,CASSIHLNQETQYF
22,NA,TRBV27,TRBJ2-1,TRBD2,TGTGCCAGCAGTTTACCTCCCCGGGGACAGAGAACTAGCGGGGGGTCCTACAATGAGCAGTTCTTC,CASSLPPRGQRTSGGSYNEQFF
11,few,TRBV28,TRBJ2-1,NA,TGTGCCAGCAGTTTTTTAGTTGAGCAGTTCTTC,CASSFLVEQFF
14,few,TRBV6-1,TRBJ2-2,TRBD1,TGTGCCACCAGGGGGACAGGGGAAGCCGGGGAGCTGTTTTTT,CATRGTGEAGELFF
15,NA,TRBV9,TRBJ2-7,TRBD2,TGTGCCAGCAGCGTAGGACCAGCGGGGGACTACGAGCAGTACTTC,CASSVGPAGDYEQYF
14,NA,TRBV27,TRBJ2-7,TRBD1,TGTGCCAGCAGTAGGGACAGGGGGAATAACGAGCAGTACTTC,CASSRDRGNNEQYF
15,once,TRBV14,TRBJ1-1,TRBD1,TGTGCCAGCAGCCACCTAGGACAGGGACCCACTGAAGCTTTCTTT,CASSHLGQGPTEAFF
13,NA,TRBV5-4,TRBJ2-5,NA,TGTGCCAGCAGCTTGAGCGGACAAGAGACCCAGTACTTC,CASSLSGQETQYF
15,few,TRBV18,TRBJ1-3,NA,TGTGCCAGCTCACCACCGGGCCTCTCTGGAAACACCATATATTTT,CASSPPGLSGNTIYF
13,NA,TRBV6-1,TRBJ2-7,TRBD1,TGTGCCAGCAATACAGGGGTCTATTACGAGCAGTACTTC,CASNTGVYYEQYF
15,NA,TRBV27,TRBJ1-6,NA,TGTGCCAGCAGTCCTCGGGCCCCCGAGGGTTCACCCCTCCACTTT,CASSPRAPEGSPLHF
14,NA,TRBV18,TRBJ2-5,NA,TGTGCCAGCTCACCGCAGCAGGTCTGGGAGACCCAGTACTTC,CASSPQQVWETQYF
14,few,TRBV28,TRBJ1-5,TRBD1,TGTGCCAGCGTAGGACAGGGCATCAATCAGCCCCAGCATTTT,CASVGQGINQPQHF
13,NA,TRBV9,TRBJ1-5,NA,TGTGCCAGCAGCACCTATAGCAATCAGCCCCAGCATTTT,CASSTYSNQPQHF
17,NA,TRBV28,TRBJ1-2,NA,TGTGCCAGCAGCCCCTCCCCTACGACACTCACTAACTATGGCTACACCTTC,CASSPSPTTLTNYGYTF
16,NA,TRBV19,TRBJ1-3,NA,TGTGCCAGTAGTACCGACAGTCTTCTCTCTGGAAACACCATATATTTT,CASSTDSLLSGNTIYF
15,NA,TRBV6-5,TRBJ2-7,TRBD1,TGTGCCAGCAGTTACTCGGGGACAGGACTCTACGAGCAGTACTTC,CASSYSGTGLYEQYF
17,NA,TRBV18,TRBJ1-5,NA,TGTGCCAGCTCACCAAGGGGGGGGCGTCTCGGCAATCAGCCCCAGCATTTT,CASSPRGGRLGNQPQHF
16,NA,TRBV7-2,TRBJ2-3,TRBD2,TGTGCCAGCACCTTTGGAGGACTAGCGGGGGCAGATACGCAGTATTTT,CASTFGGLAGADTQYF
14,NA,TRBV9,TRBJ2-7,NA,TGTGCCAGCAGCGTAGCTGGTGCGGGCTACGAGCAGTACTTC,CASSVAGAGYEQYF
17,NA,TRBV7-8,TRBJ1-5,TRBD1,TGTGCCAGCAGCCCACGGCCACGACAGGGTAGCAATCAGCCCCAGCATTTT,CASSPRPRQGSNQPQHF
12,NA,TRBV2,TRBJ1-1,TRBD1,TGTGCCAGCAGACGACAGGGAATTGAAGCTTTCTTT,CASRRQGIEAFF
14,NA,TRBV6-6,TRBJ2-1,NA,TGTGCCAGCATCCCAGGAGCGGGCTTCCCCGAGCAGTTCTTC,CASIPGAGFPEQFF
15,NA,TRBV7-2,TRBJ1-5,NA,TGTGCCAGCAGCTTAACCGTGACATACAATCAGCCCCAGCATTTT,CASSLTVTYNQPQHF
15,once,TRBV5-1,TRBJ2-1,NA,TGCGCCAGCAGCTTGGGACAGTCAGTGAGCGATGAGCAGTTCTTC,CASSLGQSVSDEQFF
15,NA,TRBV5-1,TRBJ2-5,TRBD1,TGCGCCAGCAGCTTGGGACAGGGGTTCCAAGAGACCCAGTACTTC,CASSLGQGFQETQYF
15,NA,TRBV2,TRBJ1-1,NA,TGTGCCAGCAGCCGCCGGGTGGCGGAGAAGACTGAAGCTTTCTTT,CASSRRVAEKTEAFF
15,once,TRBV5-4,TRBJ2-2,NA,TGTGCCAGCAGCCCGGACTACGCGAACACCGGGGAGCTGTTTTTT,CASSPDYANTGELFF
15,NA,TRBV2,TRBJ1-6,TRBD1,TGTGCCAGCAGCGCTCCGGACAGGGGGCGCGTACCCCTCCACTTT,CASSAPDRGRVPLHF
17,NA,TRBV27,TRBJ2-1,TRBD2,TGTGCCAGCAGTCCCCGGCCCCTAGCGGGGCCAAAGAATGAGCAGTTCTTC,CASSPRPLAGPKNEQFF
16,few,TRBV9,TRBJ1-1,NA,TGTGCCAGCAGCACCCACGGTCGGGGAATTGGCACTGAAGCTTTCTTT,CASSTHGRGIGTEAFF
15,NA,TRBV11-2,TRBJ2-5,NA,TGTGCCAGCAGCTTAGTGCCAGGCGCTCGGGAGACCCAGTACTTC,CASSLVPGARETQYF
12,NA,TRBV19,TRBJ2-7,NA,TGTGCCAGTAGAGGACTTTCGGAGGGGCAGTACTTC,CASRGLSEGQYF
15,NA,TRBV5-1,TRBJ2-7,TRBD2,TGCGCCAGCAGTCCCACGGGGGGGGTCACCTACGAGCAGTACTTC,CASSPTGGVTYEQYF
16,NA,TRBV13,TRBJ1-1,TRBD1,TGTGCCAGCAGCTTTATCGGTTCGGGACAGTTCACTGAAGCTTTCTTT,CASSFIGSGQFTEAFF
13,NA,TRBV6-5,TRBJ2-2,TRBD1,TGTGCCACCGGACAGGGTTGGGTCGGGGAGCTGTTTTTT,CATGQGWVGELFF
13,few,TRBV5-4,TRBJ2-7,NA,TGTGCCAGCAGCCTGACAGAAACCTACGAGCAGTACTTC,CASSLTETYEQYF
8,NA,TRBV29-1,TRBJ1-2,NA,TGCAGCGACCCGGTCGGGACCTTC,CSDPVGTF
14,NA,TRBV19,TRBJ1-2,NA,TGTGCCAGTAGTATTACGACTCTCCGACGGGGCTACACCTTC,CASSITTLRRGYTF
15,NA,TRBV6-5,TRBJ2-7,TRBD2,TGTGCCGGCAAAAAACTAGCGGGAGGGCCACACGAGCAGTACTTC,CAGKKLAGGPHEQYF
16,NA,TRBV27,TRBJ2-3,TRBD2,TGTGCCAGCAGTTTATCCCTAGCGGGAGTGTCAGATACGCAGTATTTT,CASSLSLAGVSDTQYF
16,few,TRBV7-9,TRBJ2-7,TRBD1,TGTTCCAGCAGCTTAACCGGGACAGGGGGGGCCTACGAGCAGTACTTC,CSSSLTGTGGAYEQYF